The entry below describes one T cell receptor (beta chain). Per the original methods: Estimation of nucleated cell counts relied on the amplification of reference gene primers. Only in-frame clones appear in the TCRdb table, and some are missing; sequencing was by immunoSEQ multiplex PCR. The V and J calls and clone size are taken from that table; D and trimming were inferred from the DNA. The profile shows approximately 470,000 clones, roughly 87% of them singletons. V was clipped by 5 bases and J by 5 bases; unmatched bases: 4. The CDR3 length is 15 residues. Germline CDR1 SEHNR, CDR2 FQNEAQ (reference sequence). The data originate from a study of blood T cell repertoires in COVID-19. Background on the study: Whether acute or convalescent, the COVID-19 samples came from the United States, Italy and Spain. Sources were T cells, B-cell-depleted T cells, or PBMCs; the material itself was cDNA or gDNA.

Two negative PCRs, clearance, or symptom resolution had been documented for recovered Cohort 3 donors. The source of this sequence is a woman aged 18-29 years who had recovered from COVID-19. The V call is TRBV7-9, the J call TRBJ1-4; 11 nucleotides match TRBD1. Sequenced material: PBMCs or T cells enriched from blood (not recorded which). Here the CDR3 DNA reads TGTGCCAGCAGCCCCCGGGACAGGGGGAATGAAAAACTGTTTTTT. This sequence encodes CASSPRDRGNEKLFF.